This entry lists 8 T cell receptor beta chains sequenced from one sample in a study of T cells after yellow fever vaccination. MiXCR was run by TCRdb on the 5' RACE reads, yielding one entry per CDR3 protein. Of tens of thousands of distinct CDR3 sequences listed, over 4.5% are singletons. This sample comprised CD8+ T cells sorted from PBMCs, obtained 10 days after the yellow fever booster vaccination. Source of these receptors: a man aged 25-40 years who received the YFV17D yellow fever vaccine.

This clonotype was picked up many times. This chain connects TRBV12-5 to TRBJ2-3; D may be TRBD2 (5 bases). V was trimmed by 5 bases and J by 6 bases, leaving 9 bases between them. Germline V gives CDR1 LGHNT, CDR2 FRNRAP. The CDR3 contains 12 residues. This chain's CDR3 is CASGGGPDTQYF. The CDR3 DNA is TGTGCTAGTGGTGGAGGCCCCGATACGCAGTATTTT.

This clonotype showed up many times. The chain recombines TRBV6-1 with TRBJ2-1; 8 nucleotides agree with TRBD2. Germline CDR1 reads MNHNS; CDR2 reads SASEGT. The V segment lost 6 bases and the J segment 2 bases; nucleotides outside the gene matches: 6. The CDR3 extends over 15 amino acids. The chain's CDR3 is CASRQRELTYNEQFF. CDR3 DNA: TGTGCCAGCAGACAGCGGGAGTTGACCTACAATGAGCAGTTCTTC.

In its sample, this clonotype was seen many times. This sequence joins TRBV20-1 and TRBJ2-1; 8 bases are a match to TRBD2. From germline, CDR1 is DFQATT and CDR2 SNEGSKA (reference sequence). The CDR3 is 15 amino acids. CDR3 DNA sequence: TGCACCGGGACTAGAGGGACCTTAAGCGACAATGAGCAGTTCTTC. Its translation is CTGTRGTLSDNEQFF.

This clonotype has a count of ten or more. The chain carries TRBV7-8 and TRBJ2-1, with D hard to call. Trimming stripped 5 bases from V and 0 bases from J, with 11 bases between. CDR3 length: 15 residues. CDR1 and CDR2 (germline): SGHVS, FQNEAQ. CDR3: CASSKTENSYNEQFF. The CDR3 DNA follows: TGTGCCAGCAGCAAGACGGAGAACTCCTACAATGAGCAGTTCTTC.

This clonotype has at least ten counts. This rearrangement joins TRBV5-1 to TRBJ2-7; TRBD2 aligns across 8 bases. CDR3 length equals 15 residues. Germline CDR1 reads SGHRS; CDR2 reads YFSETQ. The V gene end was trimmed by 0 bases and the J gene end by 6 bases; junction bases not matched to a gene: 8. The CDR3 DNA sequence: TGCGCCAGCAGCTTGGCCACGGGAGGGCCGGTCGAGCAGTACTTC. It is translated as CASSLATGGPVEQYF.

This clonotype has at least ten counts. The V call is TRBV7-2, the J call TRBJ2-3; 13 nucleotides align to TRBD2. The CDR3 contains 15 residues. Germline values: CDR1 SGHTA, CDR2 FQGNSA. V shed 1 base and J 5 bases; nucleotides not matched to a gene: 0. CDR3 in DNA: TGTGCCAGCAGCTTAGGACTAGCGGGGGGAGATACGCAGTATTTT. Translating gives CASSLGLAGGDTQYF.

This clonotype was seen ten or more times. The chain has TRBV6-6 and TRBJ2-7; no definite D call. Germline values: CDR1 MNHNY, CDR2 SVGAGI (reference sequence). Trimming stripped 8 bases from V and 1 base from J, with 9 bases between. The CDR3 is 12 residues long. CDR3 DNA sequence: TGTGCCAGCGCCGACGGTTCCTACGAGCAGTACTTC. It yields the protein CASADGSYEQYF.

This clonotype occurred many times. The rearrangement links TRBV2 to TRBJ2-2; D is perhaps TRBD1 or TRBD2 (5 bases each). The V end lost 8 bases, the J end lost 8 bases, and 12 bases lay between the germline ends. The CDR3 is made up of 12 amino acids. Germline lookup yields CDR1 SNHLY and CDR2 FYNNEI. CDR3 nucleotides: TGTGCCAGCGGTTGGGACGGGGGGGAGCTGTTTTTT. This gives the protein CASGWDGGELFF.